One and the same sample provided the 16 T cell receptor beta chains below, sequenced in a study of radiotherapy plus CTLA-4 blockade in lung cancer. TCRdb's copy holds only in-frame clones and misses some; the assay was immunoSEQ multiplex PCR. The sample holds more than 40,000 clones, approximately 70% seen once. The sample was peripheral blood, taken from a patient treated with radiotherapy plus ipilimumab. The source of these receptors is a human donor with non-small cell lung cancer who had a complete response to radiotherapy plus ipilimumab.

V usage is TRBV28 and J usage is TRBJ2-5; D is possibly TRBD2 (6 bases). The J call is doubtful: the DNA matches TRBJ2-7 better. Germline CDR1 and CDR2: MDHEN and SYDVKM. This CDR3 has 11 amino acids. The CDR3 loop is CASRGTFEQYF. CDR3 nucleotide sequence: TGTGCCAGCAGGGGGACTTTCGAGCAGTACTTC.

This chain connects TRBV29-1 to TRBJ1-2; 9 nucleotides match TRBD1. CDR3 length: 14 residues. J lost 8 bases, V lost 6 bases, and 13 bases had no gene match. The germline gives CDR1 SQVTM, CDR2 ANQGSEA. CDR3 coding DNA: TGCAGCGTGAATCCTGGACAGGGGAATTACGGCTACACCTTC. It codes for CSVNPGQGNYGYTF.

The gene calls are TRBV30 and TRBJ1-5, with D maybe TRBD1 (5 bases). This CDR3 has 13 amino acids. CDR1 is GTSNPN and CDR2 is SVGIG in the germline V gene (reference sequence). Trimming stripped 0 bases from V and 6 bases from J, with 9 bases between. The CDR3 DNA reads TGTGCCTGGAGTGTCAGGGTTGGTCAGCCCCAGCATTTT. Translated, it gives CAWSVRVGQPQHF.

The V gene is TRBV7-6, the J gene TRBJ2-3; 9 nucleotides line up with TRBD2. Germline loops: CDR1 SGHVS, CDR2 FNYEAQ. The CDR3 sequence is 15 residues long. The V gene end was trimmed by 4 bases and the J gene end by 4 bases; junction bases not matched to a gene: 6. The DNA of the CDR3 is TGTGCCAGCAGCTCAAGCGGGGGGCCCGCAGATACGCAGTATTTT. It is translated as CASSSSGGPADTQYF.

The chain uses TRBV7-9 and TRBJ1-6, with 7 bases that match TRBD1. The J segment lost 1 base and the V segment lost 2 bases, leaving 2 bases of the junction unmatched. This CDR3 is 16 amino acids long. The V gene's germline CDR1 is SEHNR and CDR2 FQNEAQ (reference sequence). The CDR3 protein is CASSLQGGSYNSPLHF. The CDR3 nucleotides are TGTGCCAGCAGCTTACAGGGGGGTTCCTATAATTCACCCCTCCACTTT.

The rearrangement links TRBV28 to TRBJ2-1, with D tentatively TRBD1 (5 bases). Germline V lookup: CDR1 MDHEN, CDR2 SYDVKM. Trimming removed 8 bases from V and 4 bases from J, with 12 bases in between. The CDR3 is 13 amino acids. CDR3 sequence reads: CASQGKFYNEQFF. CDR3 nucleotides: TGTGCCAGCCAGGGAAAATTTTACAATGAGCAGTTCTTC.

This chain uses TRBV29-1 with TRBJ2-2; the match to TRBD2 covers 8 bases. The CDR3 runs to 15 residues. V lost 7 bases, J lost 4 bases, and 11 bases stayed unmatched. CDR1 and CDR2 from the germline V gene are SQVTM and ANQGSEA. In DNA, the CDR3 is TGCAGCGGCGGTCGGGCGGGGGGTGGCACCGGGGAGCTGTTTTTT. It yields the protein CSGGRAGGGTGELFF.

This clone is a singleton in its sample. The J gene is TRBJ2-7, the V gene TRBV15; no reliable D call. The CDR3 runs 12 residues. The V end lost 0 bases, the J end lost 6 bases, and 6 bases lay between the germline ends. Germline values: CDR1 LNHNV, CDR2 YYDKDF (reference sequence). The CDR3 region is CATSRDFREQYF. CDR3 DNA: TGTGCCACCAGCAGAGATTTTCGCGAGCAGTACTTC.

The gene calls are TRBV30 and TRBJ1-5; D remains unclear. Trimming shortened V by 2 bases and J by 3 bases, and 11 bases separated the two germline ends. CDR1 is GTSNPN, CDR2 SVGIG, per germline (reference sequence). The CDR3 covers 14 residues. The CDR3: CAWSLGLLNQPQHF. The CDR3 bases are TGTGCCTGGAGTCTGGGCCTTCTCAATCAGCCCCAGCATTTT.

This chain links TRBV5-4 with TRBJ1-3; TRBD1 aligns across 11 bases. From germline, CDR1 is SGHNT and CDR2 YYREEE (reference sequence). Losses at the gene ends were 4 bases for V and 4 bases for J; bases not matched to a gene: 10. The CDR3 runs to 17 residues. The CDR3 spells CASSGPGTGGDGNTIYF. The CDR3 DNA reads TGTGCCAGCAGCGGTCCCGGGACAGGGGGGGACGGAAACACCATATATTTT.

This clone came up a few times. The rearrangement joins TRBV18 to TRBJ1-3; 7 bases line up with TRBD1. The V segment lost 5 bases and the J segment 0 bases; nucleotides outside the gene matches: 1. Germline assignment: CDR1 KGHSH and CDR2 LQKENI. This CDR3 is built from 14 residues. The CDR3 here is CASSRDSSGNTIYF. In DNA form, the CDR3 reads TGTGCCAGCTCAAGGGACAGCTCTGGAAACACCATATATTTT. The full variable domain, with the rest looked up from reference TRBV18 and TRBJ1-3, is NAGVMQNPRHLVRRRGQEARLRCSPMKGHSHVYWYRQLPEEGLKFMVYLQKENIIDESGMPKERFSAEFPKEGPSILRIQQVVRGDSAAYFCASSRDSSGNTIYFGEGSWLTVV.

A few counts support this clone. J is TRBJ1-5 and V is TRBV19; 7 positions match TRBD1. Germline trimming cut 3 bases from V and 7 bases from J; bases unmatched to any gene: 18. Germline CDR1 is LNHDA and CDR2 is SQIVND (reference sequence). CDR3 length equals 18 residues. The CDR3 here is CASSIQFLRQGARQPQHF. The CDR3 coding sequence is TGTGCCAGTAGTATTCAGTTCCTGAGACAGGGAGCGAGACAGCCCCAGCATTTT.

The chain links TRBV2 to TRBJ2-5; TRBD2 is a possible D gene (6 bases). The germline CDR1 and CDR2 sequences are SNHLY and FYNNEI. This CDR3 is 13 amino acids long. Trimming left V 7 bases short and J 5 bases short, with 14 bases between. The DNA of the CDR3 is TGTGCCAGCACTGGAGGGTGGGGGGAGACCCAGTACTTC. Amino acid sequence: CASTGGWGETQYF.

The chain is built from TRBV5-1 and TRBJ2-6; D is possibly TRBD1 (6 bases). With 4 bases removed from V and 0 bases from J, the gap between germline ends came to 32 bases. Germline-derived CDR1 and CDR2 are SGHRS and YFSETQ. The CDR3 has 23 amino acids. CDR3 loop: CASSPGAGTLADTGYSGANVLTF. CDR3 DNA: TGCGCCAGCAGCCCAGGGGCGGGTACTCTCGCCGATACCGGCTACTCTGGGGCCAACGTCCTGACTTTC.

This chain uses TRBV13 with TRBJ1-6; D is unclear. Trimming took 3 bases from V and 6 from J, leaving 3 bases between them. The length of the CDR3 is 12 residues. The germline gives CDR1 PRHDT, CDR2 FYEKMQ (reference sequence). CDR3 protein: CASSFINSPLHF. CDR3 DNA sequence: TGTGCCAGCAGCTTCATTAATTCACCCCTCCACTTT.

This chain uses TRBV2 with TRBJ2-1, with no clear D. This CDR3 spans 12 amino acids. Germline values: CDR1 SNHLY, CDR2 FYNNEI. V gave up 6 bases and J gave up 5 bases, with 8 bases separating them. CDR3 protein: CASRANNNEQFF. DNA for the CDR3: TGTGCCAGCAGAGCTAATAACAATGAGCAGTTCTTC.